This TCR beta chain was captured in a study of blood T cell repertoires in COVID-19. Study summary: The origin of the acute and convalescent COVID-19 samples was the United States, Italy and Spain. From T cells, B-cell-depleted T cells, or PBMCs came the material, which was cDNA or gDNA.

V gave up 5 bases and J gave up 5 bases, with 16 bases separating them. CDR1 is LNHDA and CDR2 is SQIVND in the germline V gene (reference sequence). This CDR3 comprises 14 residues. Authors' data handling: For nucleated cells, counts were estimated from reference gene primer amplification. Profiled with immunoSEQ multiplex PCR; TCRdb holds only in-frame clones, not every one. D and trimming were read from the DNA, whereas the V and J calls and clone size are those reported in that table. Here the sample spans over 60,000 clones, roughly 88% being singletons. The receptor was derived from an older man with active or convalescent COVID-19. Sequences were obtained from peripheral blood. The gene calls are TRBV19 and TRBJ2-7, with a weak D call TRBD1 (6 bases). CDR3 sequence: CASSPRGRGHEQYF. CDR3 sequence (DNA): TGTGCCAGTAGTCCTCGGGGCAGGGGCCACGAGCAGTACTTC.